These 15 T cell receptor beta chains share one sample of origin, sequenced in a study of cytomegalovirus exposure and HLA in healthy donors. PCR involved 60 Vbeta and 13 Jbeta primers. Clones were read by immunoSEQ multiplex PCR, and TCRdb kept only the in-frame ones, dropping some. The sample records some 90,000 clones, over 60% being singletons. Sequencing input: PBMCs. The receptors come from a man in his forties in good health and CMV-seronegative.

J is TRBJ1-6 and V is TRBV30, with TRBD1 as a possible D gene (5 bases). Per germline, CDR1 GTSNPN and CDR2 SVGIG (reference sequence). CDR3 length equals 16 residues. Trimming removed 4 bases from V and 5 bases from J, with 18 bases in between. The CDR3 bases are TGTGCCTGGACCGCTGGGTTGGGGCCCAATAATTCACCCCTCCACTTT. Its translation is CAWTAGLGPNNSPLHF.

The chain employs TRBV7-9 and TRBJ2-7; a weak D match, TRBD1 (6 bases). CDR1 and CDR2 from the germline V gene are SEHNR and FQNEAQ (reference sequence). V lost 3 bases to trimming and J lost 9 bases, with 18 bases between them. The CDR3 has 14 residues. The CDR3 loop is CASSFRDITRGQYF. CDR3 nucleotide sequence: TGTGCCAGCAGCTTCCGGGACATCACCCGTGGGCAGTACTTC.

The CDR3 DNA reads TGTGCCAGCAGCTCCCATGCCGGGACTAGTGGGGAGACCCAGTACTTC. It translates to CASSSHAGTSGETQYF. This chain uses TRBV5-4 with TRBJ2-5; 8 bases match TRBD2. Trimming removed 3 bases from V and 5 bases from J; junction bases left unmatched: 12. This CDR3 spans 16 amino acids. CDR1 is SGHNT, CDR2 YYREEE, per germline (reference sequence).

The chain links TRBV6-1 to TRBJ2-7; tentatively, D is TRBD1 (6 bases). Trimming stripped 3 bases from V and 5 bases from J, with 11 bases between. The CDR3 spans 13 residues. In germline, CDR1 is MNHNS, CDR2 SASEGT. DNA of the CDR3: TGTGCCAGCAGTGAGGTTGGACAGCACGAGCAGTACTTC. Translation gives CASSEVGQHEQYF.

The count of this clone is one. The rearrangement joins TRBV9 to TRBJ2-1; 8 nucleotides align to TRBD2. Germline CDR1 reads SGDLS; CDR2 reads YYNGEE. The CDR3 consists of 16 residues. V lost 3 bases, J lost 6 bases, and 11 bases stayed unmatched. For the CDR3, the DNA is TGTGCCAGCAGCGCTAACCCGGGGGGGCCGGGCAATGAGCAGTTCTTC. This codes for CASSANPGGPGNEQFF.

V gene TRBV28 combines with J gene TRBJ1-4, with a tentative D call TRBD1 (5 bases). Trimming took 10 bases from V and 3 from J, leaving 12 bases between them. Germline values: CDR1 MDHEN, CDR2 SYDVKM. This CDR3 region has 13 residues. Here the CDR3 reads CATGGEANEKLFF. Here the CDR3 DNA reads TGTGCCACGGGGGGGGAGGCTAATGAAAAACTGTTTTTT.

The V call is TRBV9, the J call TRBJ1-6, with D possibly TRBD1 on 6 matching bases. CDR1 is SGDLS and CDR2 is YYNGEE in the germline V gene. CDR3 length equals 15 residues. V was trimmed by 6 bases and J by 7 bases, leaving 17 bases between them. This chain's CDR3 is CASNPGVGENSPLHF. CDR3 DNA sequence: TGTGCCAGCAACCCAGGGGTAGGGGAGAATTCACCCCTCCACTTT.

The chain links TRBV5-6 to TRBJ1-1, with 7 bases matching TRBD1. Unmatched junction bases numbered 0, after V lost 0 bases and J lost 1 base. Germline V gives CDR1 SGHDT, CDR2 YYEEEE. The CDR3 consists of 14 residues. CDR3 loop: CASSLDRGNTEAFF. The DNA of the CDR3 is TGTGCCAGCAGCTTGGACAGGGGGAACACTGAAGCTTTCTTT.

The rearrangement links TRBV5-6 to TRBJ1-1; TRBD1 matches 9 bases. Germline V lookup: CDR1 SGHDT, CDR2 YYEEEE. This CDR3 has 14 residues. V lost 0 bases, J lost 10 bases, and 7 bases stayed unmatched. CDR3 bases: TGTGCCAGCAGCTTGGCAGGGACAGGGCGTCCAGCTTTCTTT. It yields the protein CASSLAGTGRPAFF.

The gene calls are TRBV2 and TRBJ2-7; D may be TRBD2 (5 bases). The CDR3 runs to 13 residues. The germline gives CDR1 SNHLY, CDR2 FYNNEI. Trimming left V 10 bases short and J 2 bases short, with 15 bases between. The CDR3 reads CATSRGYPYEQYF. The CDR3, as DNA: TGTGCCACAAGTCGGGGATATCCCTACGAGCAGTACTTC.

This clone was detected only a few times. This CDR3 is CASSLAQRGAPSYNEQFF. The CDR3 bases are TGTGCCAGCAGCTTAGCCCAGCGGGGGGCCCCCTCCTACAATGAGCAGTTCTTC. The chain joins TRBV7-6 to TRBJ2-1; 9 nucleotides line up with TRBD2. Trimming removed 0 bases from V and 0 bases from J; junction bases left unmatched: 6. This CDR3 has 18 residues. Germline lookup yields CDR1 SGHVS and CDR2 FNYEAQ.

The chain uses TRBV28 and TRBJ1-5; no clear D gene. V shed 6 bases and J shed 5 bases, with 5 bases lying between them. CDR3 length equals 11 residues. Germline CDR1 reads MDHEN; CDR2 reads SYDVKM. CDR3 loop: CASSYDQPQHF. In DNA, the CDR3 is TGTGCCAGCAGCTACGATCAGCCCCAGCATTTT.

The chain couples TRBV2 to TRBJ2-5; possibly TRBD1 for D (6 bases). V was shortened by 11 bases and J by 4 bases, with 23 bases between the two germline ends. Germline CDR1 is SNHLY and CDR2 is FYNNEI. CDR3 length: 15 amino acids. CDR3 in DNA: TGTGCCTCCGATACGCGGGCAGGGGAAAGAGAGACCCAGTACTTC. Translated, it gives CASDTRAGERETQYF.

The chain joins TRBV18 to TRBJ2-2; D is undetermined. V lost 2 bases to trimming and J lost 2 bases, with 15 bases between them. Germline CDR1 is KGHSH and CDR2 is LQKENI. The CDR3 consists of 17 residues. The CDR3 sequence is CASSPSSPEVNTGELFF. DNA of the CDR3: TGTGCCAGCTCACCAAGTTCTCCAGAAGTAAACACCGGGGAGCTGTTTTTT.

The sample holds one count of this clone. The V gene is TRBV5-6, the J gene TRBJ2-7, with D unclear. The CDR3 consists of 13 residues. Germline CDR1 is SGHDT and CDR2 is YYEEEE. Trimming left V 4 bases short and J 0 bases short, with 8 bases between. CDR3 sequence (DNA): TGTGCCAGCAGCACGAGTCCCTCCTACGAGCAGTACTTC. Amino acids: CASSTSPSYEQYF.